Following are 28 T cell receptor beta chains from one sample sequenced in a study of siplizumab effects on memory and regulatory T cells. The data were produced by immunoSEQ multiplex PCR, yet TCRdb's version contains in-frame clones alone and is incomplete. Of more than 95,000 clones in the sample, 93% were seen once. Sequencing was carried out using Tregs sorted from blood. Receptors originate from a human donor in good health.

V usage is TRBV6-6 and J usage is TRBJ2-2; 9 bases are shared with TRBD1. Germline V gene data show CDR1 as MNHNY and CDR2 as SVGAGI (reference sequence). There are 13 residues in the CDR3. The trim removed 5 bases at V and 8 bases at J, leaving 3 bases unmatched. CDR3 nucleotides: TGTGCCAGCAGTGACAGGGGGTGGGGGGAGCTGTTTTTT. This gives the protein CASSDRGWGELFF.

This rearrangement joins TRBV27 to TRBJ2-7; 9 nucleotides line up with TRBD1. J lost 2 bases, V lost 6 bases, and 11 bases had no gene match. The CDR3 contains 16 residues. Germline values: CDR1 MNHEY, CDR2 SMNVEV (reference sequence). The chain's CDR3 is CASSLLGTGNPYEQYF. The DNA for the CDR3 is TGTGCCAGCAGCCTATTAGGGACAGGGAACCCCTACGAGCAGTACTTC.

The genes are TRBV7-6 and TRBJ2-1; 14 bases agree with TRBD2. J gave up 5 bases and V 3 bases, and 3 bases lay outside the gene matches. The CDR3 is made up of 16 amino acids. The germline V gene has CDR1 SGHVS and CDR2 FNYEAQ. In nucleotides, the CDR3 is TGTGCCAGCAGCTTTTTGGGACTAGCGGGGGACAATGAGCAGTTCTTC. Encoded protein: CASSFLGLAGDNEQFF.

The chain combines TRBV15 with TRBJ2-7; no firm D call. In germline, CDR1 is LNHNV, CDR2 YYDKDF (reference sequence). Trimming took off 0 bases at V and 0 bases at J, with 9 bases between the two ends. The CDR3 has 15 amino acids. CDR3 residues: CATSRDSRSSYEQYF. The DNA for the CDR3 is TGTGCCACCAGCAGAGACTCCAGGAGCTCCTACGAGCAGTACTTC. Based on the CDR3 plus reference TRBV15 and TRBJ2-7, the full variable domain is DAMVIQNPRYQVTQFGKPVTLSCSQTLNHNVMYWYQQKSSQAPKLLFHYYDKDFNNEADTPDNFQSRRPNTSFCFLDIRSPGLGDTAMYLCATSRDSRSSYEQYFGPGTRLTVT.

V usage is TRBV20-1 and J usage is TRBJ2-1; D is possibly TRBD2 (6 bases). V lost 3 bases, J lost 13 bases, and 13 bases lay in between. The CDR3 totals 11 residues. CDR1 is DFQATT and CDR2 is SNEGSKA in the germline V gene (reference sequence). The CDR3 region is CSARRRGSQFF. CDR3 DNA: TGCAGTGCTAGGAGGCGGGGAAGCCAGTTCTTC.

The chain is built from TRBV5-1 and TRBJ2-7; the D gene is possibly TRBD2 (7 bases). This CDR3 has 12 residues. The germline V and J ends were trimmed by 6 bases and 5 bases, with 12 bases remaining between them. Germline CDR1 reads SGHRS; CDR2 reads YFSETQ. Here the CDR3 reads CASTGGLNEQYF. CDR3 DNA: TGCGCCAGCACGGGGGGCCTTAACGAGCAGTACTTC.

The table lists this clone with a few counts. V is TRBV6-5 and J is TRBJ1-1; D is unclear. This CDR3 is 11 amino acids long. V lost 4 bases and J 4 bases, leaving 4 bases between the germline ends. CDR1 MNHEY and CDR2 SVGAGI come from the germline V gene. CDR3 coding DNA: TGTGCCAGCAGTTCAACCACTGAAGCTTTCTTT. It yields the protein CASSSTTEAFF.

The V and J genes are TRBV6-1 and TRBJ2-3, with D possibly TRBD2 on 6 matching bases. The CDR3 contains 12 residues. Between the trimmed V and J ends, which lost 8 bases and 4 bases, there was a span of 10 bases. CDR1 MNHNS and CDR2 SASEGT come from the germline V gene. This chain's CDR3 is CASGTVSDTQYF. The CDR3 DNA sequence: TGTGCCAGCGGGACTGTTTCAGATACGCAGTATTTT.

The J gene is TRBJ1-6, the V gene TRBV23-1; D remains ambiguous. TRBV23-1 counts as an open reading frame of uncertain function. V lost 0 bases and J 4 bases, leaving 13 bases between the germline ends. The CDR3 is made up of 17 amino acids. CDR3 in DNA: TGCGCCAGCAGTCAATCGAGGCATTGCCTGTATAATTCACCCCTCCACTTT. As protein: CASSQSRHCLYNSPLHF.

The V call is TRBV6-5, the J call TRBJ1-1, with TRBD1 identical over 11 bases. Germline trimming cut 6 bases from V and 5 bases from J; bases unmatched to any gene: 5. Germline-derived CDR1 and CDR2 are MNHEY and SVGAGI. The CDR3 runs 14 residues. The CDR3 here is CASRRTGGGTEAFF. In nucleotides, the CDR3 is TGTGCCAGCAGACGGACAGGGGGCGGAACTGAAGCTTTCTTT.

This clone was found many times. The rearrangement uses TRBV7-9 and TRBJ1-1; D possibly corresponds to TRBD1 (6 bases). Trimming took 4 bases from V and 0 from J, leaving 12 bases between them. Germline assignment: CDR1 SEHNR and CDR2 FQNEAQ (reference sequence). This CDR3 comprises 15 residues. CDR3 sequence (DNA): TGTGCCAGCAGCTCGCGGACAGTCATGAACACTGAAGCTTTCTTT. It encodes CASSSRTVMNTEAFF.

CDR3 region: CASSPTTERYEAFF. CDR3 DNA: TGTGCCAGCTCACCTACGACAGAGCGCTATGAAGCTTTCTTT. The V call is TRBV18, the J call TRBJ1-1; D is perhaps TRBD1 (5 bases). Germline CDR1 is KGHSH and CDR2 is LQKENI. The CDR3 is 14 amino acids. V dropped 3 bases and J dropped 7 bases, with 15 bases sitting between them.

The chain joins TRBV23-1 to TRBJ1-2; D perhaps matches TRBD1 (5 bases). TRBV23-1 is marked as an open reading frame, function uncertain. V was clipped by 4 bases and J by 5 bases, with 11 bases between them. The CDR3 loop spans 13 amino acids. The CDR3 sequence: CASSRQHIYGYTF. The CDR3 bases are TGCGCCAGCAGTCGACAGCATATATATGGCTACACCTTC.

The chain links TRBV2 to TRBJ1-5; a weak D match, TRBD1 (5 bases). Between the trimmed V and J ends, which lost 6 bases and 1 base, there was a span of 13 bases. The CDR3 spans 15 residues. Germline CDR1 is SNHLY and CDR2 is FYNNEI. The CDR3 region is CASSLESGSNQPQHF. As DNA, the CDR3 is TGTGCCAGCAGCCTTGAGTCAGGGAGCAATCAGCCCCAGCATTTT.

The CDR3 bases are TGTGCCAGCAGTTCAGGAGGGGCGACTAGCAATCAGCCCCAGCATTTT. The encoded protein is CASSSGGATSNQPQHF. This chain links TRBV9 with TRBJ1-5, with D perhaps matching TRBD1 (5 bases). CDR3 size: 16 residues. Germline V lookup: CDR1 SGDLS, CDR2 YYNGEE. V was clipped by 5 bases and J by 0 bases, with 15 bases between them.

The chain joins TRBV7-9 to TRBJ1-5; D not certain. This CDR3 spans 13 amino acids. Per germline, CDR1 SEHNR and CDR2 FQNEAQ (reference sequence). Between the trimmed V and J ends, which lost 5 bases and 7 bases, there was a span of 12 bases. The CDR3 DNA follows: TGTGCCAGCAGCCGTGGTTCGGGGCAGCCCCAGCATTTT. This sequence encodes CASSRGSGQPQHF. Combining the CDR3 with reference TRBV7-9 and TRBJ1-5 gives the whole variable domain DTGVSQNPRHKITKRGQNVTFRCDPISEHNRLYWYRQTLGQGPEFLTYFQNEAQLEKSRLLSDRFSAERPKGSFSTLEIQRTEQGDSAMYLCASSRGSGQPQHFGDGTRLSIL.

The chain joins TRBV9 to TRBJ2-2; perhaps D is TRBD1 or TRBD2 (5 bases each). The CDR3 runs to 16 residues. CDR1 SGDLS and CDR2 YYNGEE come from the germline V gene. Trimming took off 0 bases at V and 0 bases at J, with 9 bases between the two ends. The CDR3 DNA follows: TGTGCCAGCAGCGTAGCCCGGGACCCGAACACCGGGGAGCTGTTTTTT. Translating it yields CASSVARDPNTGELFF.

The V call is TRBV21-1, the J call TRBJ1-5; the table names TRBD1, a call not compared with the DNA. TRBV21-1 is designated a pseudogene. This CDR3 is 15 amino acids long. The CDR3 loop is CASSNRDRGSQPQHF. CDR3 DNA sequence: TGTGCCAGCAGCAACCGGGACAGGGGTAGTCAGCCCCAGCATTTT.

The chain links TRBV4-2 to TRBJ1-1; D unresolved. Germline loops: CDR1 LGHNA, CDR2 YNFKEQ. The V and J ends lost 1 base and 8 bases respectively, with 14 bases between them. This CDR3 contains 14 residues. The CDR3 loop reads CASSQVAGVTEAFF. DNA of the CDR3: TGTGCCAGCAGCCAAGTAGCGGGAGTCACCGAAGCTTTCTTT.

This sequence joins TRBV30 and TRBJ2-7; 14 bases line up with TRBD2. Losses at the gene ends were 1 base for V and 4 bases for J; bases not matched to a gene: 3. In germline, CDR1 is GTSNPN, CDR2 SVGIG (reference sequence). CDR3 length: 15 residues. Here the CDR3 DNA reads TGTGCCTGGAGTGGAGGGACTAGCGGGAGTTACGAGCAGTACTTC. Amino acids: CAWSGGTSGSYEQYF.

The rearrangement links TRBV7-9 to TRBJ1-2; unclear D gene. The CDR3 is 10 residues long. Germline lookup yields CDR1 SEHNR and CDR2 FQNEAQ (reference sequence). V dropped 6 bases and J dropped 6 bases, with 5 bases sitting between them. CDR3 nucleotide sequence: TGTGCCAGCAGGGGTAATGGCTACACCTTC. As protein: CASRGNGYTF.

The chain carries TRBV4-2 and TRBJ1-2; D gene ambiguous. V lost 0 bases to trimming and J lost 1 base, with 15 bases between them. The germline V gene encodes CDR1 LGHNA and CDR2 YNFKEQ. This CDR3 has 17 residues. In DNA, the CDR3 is TGTGCCAGCAGCCAAGATCGGTGGGGAACGGGTAACTATGGCTACACCTTC. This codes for CASSQDRWGTGNYGYTF.

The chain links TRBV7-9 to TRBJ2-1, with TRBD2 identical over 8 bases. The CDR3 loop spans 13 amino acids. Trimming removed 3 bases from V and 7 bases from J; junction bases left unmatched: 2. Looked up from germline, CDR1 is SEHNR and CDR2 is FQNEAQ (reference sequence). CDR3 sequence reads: CASSFPSGNEQFF. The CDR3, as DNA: TGTGCCAGCAGCTTCCCTAGCGGGAATGAGCAGTTCTTC.

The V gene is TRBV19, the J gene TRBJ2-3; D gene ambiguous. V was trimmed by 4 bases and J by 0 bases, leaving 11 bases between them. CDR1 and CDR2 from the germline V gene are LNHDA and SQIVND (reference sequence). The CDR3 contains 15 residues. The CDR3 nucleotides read TGTGCCAGTAGTAGGCGGTCCTCTAGCACAGATACGCAGTATTTT. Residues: CASSRRSSSTDTQYF.

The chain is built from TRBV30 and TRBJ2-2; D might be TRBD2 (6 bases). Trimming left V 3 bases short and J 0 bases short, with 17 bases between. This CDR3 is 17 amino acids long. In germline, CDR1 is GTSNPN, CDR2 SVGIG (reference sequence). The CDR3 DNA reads TGTGCCTGGAGCCTTTTGGTCGGGACTCCGAACACCGGGGAGCTGTTTTTT. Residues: CAWSLLVGTPNTGELFF. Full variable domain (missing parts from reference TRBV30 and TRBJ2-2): SQTIHQWPATLVQPVGSPLSLECTVEGTSNPNLYWYRQAAGRGLQLLFYSVGIGQISSEVPQNLSASRPQDRQFILSSKKLLLSDSGFYLCAWSLLVGTPNTGELFFGEGSRLTVL.

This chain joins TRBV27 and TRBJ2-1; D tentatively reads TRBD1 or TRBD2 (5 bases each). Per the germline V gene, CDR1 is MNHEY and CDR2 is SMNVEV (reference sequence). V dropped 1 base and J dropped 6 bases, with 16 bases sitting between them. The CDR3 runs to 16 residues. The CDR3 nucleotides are TGTGCCAGCAGTTTATACTCCGGGACGTTGGGCAATGAGCAGTTCTTC. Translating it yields CASSLYSGTLGNEQFF.

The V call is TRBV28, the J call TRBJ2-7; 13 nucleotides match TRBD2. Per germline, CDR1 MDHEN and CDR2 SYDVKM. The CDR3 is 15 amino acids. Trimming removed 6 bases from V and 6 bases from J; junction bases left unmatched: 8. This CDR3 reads CASSRTSGGYFEQYF. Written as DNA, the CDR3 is TGTGCCAGCAGCCGGACTAGCGGGGGATACTTCGAGCAGTACTTC.

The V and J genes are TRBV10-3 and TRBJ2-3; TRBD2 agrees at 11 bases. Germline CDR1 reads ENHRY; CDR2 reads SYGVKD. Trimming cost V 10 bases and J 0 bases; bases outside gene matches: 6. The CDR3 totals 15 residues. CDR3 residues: CATVAGGPSTDTQYF. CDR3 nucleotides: TGTGCCACCGTAGCGGGAGGGCCCAGCACAGATACGCAGTATTTT.